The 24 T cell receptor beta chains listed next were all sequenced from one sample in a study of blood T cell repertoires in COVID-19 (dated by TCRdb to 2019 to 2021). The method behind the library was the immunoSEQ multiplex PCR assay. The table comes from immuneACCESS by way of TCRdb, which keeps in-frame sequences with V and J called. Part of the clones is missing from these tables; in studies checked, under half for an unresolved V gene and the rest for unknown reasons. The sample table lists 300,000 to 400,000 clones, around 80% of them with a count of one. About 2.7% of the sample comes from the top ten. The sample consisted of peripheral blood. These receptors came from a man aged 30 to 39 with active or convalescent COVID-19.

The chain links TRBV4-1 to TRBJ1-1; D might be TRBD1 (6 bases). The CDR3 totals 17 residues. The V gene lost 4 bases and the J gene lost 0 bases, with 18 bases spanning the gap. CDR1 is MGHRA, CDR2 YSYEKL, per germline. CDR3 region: CASSLRATGFMNTEAFF. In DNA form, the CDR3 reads TGCGCCAGCAGCCTCCGAGCGACAGGATTTATGAACACTGAAGCTTTCTTT.

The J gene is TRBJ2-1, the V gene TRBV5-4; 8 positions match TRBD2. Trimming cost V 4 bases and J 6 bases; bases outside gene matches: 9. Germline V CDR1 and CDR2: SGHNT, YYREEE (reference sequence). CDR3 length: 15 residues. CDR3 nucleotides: TGTGCCAGCAGCCCGGGGGGGGGACTACGCAATGAGCAGTTCTTC. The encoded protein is CASSPGGGLRNEQFF.

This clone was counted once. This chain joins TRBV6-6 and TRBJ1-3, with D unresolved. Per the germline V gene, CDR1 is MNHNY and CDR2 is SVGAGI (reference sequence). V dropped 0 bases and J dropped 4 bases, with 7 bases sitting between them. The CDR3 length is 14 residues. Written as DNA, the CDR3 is TGTGCCAGCAGTTACTCGATCAGGGGAAACACCATATATTTT. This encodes CASSYSIRGNTIYF.

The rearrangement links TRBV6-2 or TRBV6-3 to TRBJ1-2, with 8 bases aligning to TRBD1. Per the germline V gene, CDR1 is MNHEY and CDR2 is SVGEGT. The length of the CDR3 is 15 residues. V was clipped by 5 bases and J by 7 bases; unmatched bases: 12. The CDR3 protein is CASSQVIRGTGGYTF. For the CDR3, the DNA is TGTGCCAGCAGTCAGGTAATACGCGGGACAGGTGGCTACACCTTC.

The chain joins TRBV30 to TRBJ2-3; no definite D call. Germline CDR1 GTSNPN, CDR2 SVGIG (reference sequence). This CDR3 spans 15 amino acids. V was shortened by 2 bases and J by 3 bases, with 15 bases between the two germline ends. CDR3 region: CAWSLAVGETDTQYF. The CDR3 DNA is TGTGCCTGGAGTCTTGCAGTAGGAGAGACAGATACGCAGTATTTT.

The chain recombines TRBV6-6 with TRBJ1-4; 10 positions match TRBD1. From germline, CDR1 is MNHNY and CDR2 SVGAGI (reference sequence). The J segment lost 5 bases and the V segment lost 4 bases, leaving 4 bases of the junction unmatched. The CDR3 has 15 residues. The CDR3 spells CASSSPTGGNEKLFF. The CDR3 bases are TGTGCCAGCAGTTCCCCGACAGGGGGCAATGAAAAACTGTTTTTT.

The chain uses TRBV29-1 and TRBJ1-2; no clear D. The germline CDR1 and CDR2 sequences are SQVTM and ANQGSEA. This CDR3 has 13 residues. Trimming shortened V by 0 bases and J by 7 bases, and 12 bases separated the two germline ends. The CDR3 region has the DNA TGCAGCGTTGAAGATCCGCGGGGAGGTGGCTACACCTTC. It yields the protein CSVEDPRGGGYTF.

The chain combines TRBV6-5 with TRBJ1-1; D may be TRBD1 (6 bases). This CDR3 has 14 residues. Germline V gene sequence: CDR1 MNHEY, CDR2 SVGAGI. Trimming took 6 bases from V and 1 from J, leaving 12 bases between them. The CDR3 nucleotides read TGTGCCAGCAGAAACAGGGCCCAGAACACTGAAGCTTTCTTT. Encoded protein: CASRNRAQNTEAFF.

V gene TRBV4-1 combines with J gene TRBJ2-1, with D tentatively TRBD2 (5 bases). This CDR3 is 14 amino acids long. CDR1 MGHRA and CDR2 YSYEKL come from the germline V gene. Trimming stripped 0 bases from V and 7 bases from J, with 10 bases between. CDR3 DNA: TGCGCCAGCAGCCAAGAGACTAATCTTAATGAGCAGTTCTTC. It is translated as CASSQETNLNEQFF.

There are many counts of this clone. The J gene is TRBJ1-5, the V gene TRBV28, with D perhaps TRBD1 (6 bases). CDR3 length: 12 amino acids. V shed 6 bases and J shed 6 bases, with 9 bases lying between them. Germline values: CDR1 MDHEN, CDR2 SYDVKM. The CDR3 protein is CASRTGSQPQHF. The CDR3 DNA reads TGTGCCAGCAGAACAGGGTCTCAGCCCCAGCATTTT. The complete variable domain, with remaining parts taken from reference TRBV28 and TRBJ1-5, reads DVKVTQSSRYLVKRTGEKVFLECVQDMDHENMFWYRQDPGLGLRLIYFSYDVKMKEKGDIPEGYSVSREKKERFSLILESASTNQTSMYLCASRTGSQPQHFGDGTRLSIL.

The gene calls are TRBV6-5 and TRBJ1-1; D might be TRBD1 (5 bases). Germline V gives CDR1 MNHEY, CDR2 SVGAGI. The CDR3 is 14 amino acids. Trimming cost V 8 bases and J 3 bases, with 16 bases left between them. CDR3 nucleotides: TGTGCCAGCCTTGATGGGAGGGGCGACACTGAAGCTTTCTTT. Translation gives CASLDGRGDTEAFF.

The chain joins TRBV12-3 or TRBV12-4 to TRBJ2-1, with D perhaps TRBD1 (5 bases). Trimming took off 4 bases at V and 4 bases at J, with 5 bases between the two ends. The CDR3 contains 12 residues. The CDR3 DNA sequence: TGTGCCAGCAGTTCAGGGTACAATGAGCAGTTCTTC. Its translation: CASSSGYNEQFF.

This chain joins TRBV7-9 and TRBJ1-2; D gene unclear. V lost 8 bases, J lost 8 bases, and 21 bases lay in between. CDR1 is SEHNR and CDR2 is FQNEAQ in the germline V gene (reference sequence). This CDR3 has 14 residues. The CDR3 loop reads CASPTGGPLYGYTF. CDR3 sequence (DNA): TGTGCCAGCCCCACGGGAGGGCCCCTCTACGGCTACACCTTC.

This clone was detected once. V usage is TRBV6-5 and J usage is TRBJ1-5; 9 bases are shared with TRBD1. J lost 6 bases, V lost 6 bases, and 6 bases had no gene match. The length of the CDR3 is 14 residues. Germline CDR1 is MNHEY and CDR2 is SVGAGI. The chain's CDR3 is CASRPGQGSQPQHF. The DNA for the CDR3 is TGTGCCAGCAGACCGGGACAGGGAAGTCAGCCCCAGCATTTT.

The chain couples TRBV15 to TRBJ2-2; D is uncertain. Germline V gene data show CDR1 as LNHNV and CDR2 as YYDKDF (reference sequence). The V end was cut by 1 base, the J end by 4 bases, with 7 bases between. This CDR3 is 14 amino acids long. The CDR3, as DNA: TGTGCCACCAGCAGAGGGAGAGCCACCGGGGAGCTGTTTTTT. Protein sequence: CATSRGRATGELFF. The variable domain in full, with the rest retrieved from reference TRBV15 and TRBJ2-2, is DAMVIQNPRYQVTQFGKPVTLSCSQTLNHNVMYWYQQKSSQAPKLLFHYYDKDFNNEADTPDNFQSRRPNTSFCFLDIRSPGLGDTAMYLCATSRGRATGELFFGEGSRLTVL.

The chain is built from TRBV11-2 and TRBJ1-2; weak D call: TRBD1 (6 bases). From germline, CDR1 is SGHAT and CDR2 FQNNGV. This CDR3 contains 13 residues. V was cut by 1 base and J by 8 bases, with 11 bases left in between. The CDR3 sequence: CASSLGGQGGYTF. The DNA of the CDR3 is TGTGCCAGCAGCTTAGGGGGGCAGGGCGGCTACACCTTC.

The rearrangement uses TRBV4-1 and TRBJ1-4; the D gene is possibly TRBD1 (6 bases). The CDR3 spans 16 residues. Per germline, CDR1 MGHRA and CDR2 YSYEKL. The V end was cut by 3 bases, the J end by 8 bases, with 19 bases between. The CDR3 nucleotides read TGCGCCAGCAGCCATCCCACAGGGCCCCCGAGGGAAAAACTGTTTTTT. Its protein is CASSHPTGPPREKLFF.

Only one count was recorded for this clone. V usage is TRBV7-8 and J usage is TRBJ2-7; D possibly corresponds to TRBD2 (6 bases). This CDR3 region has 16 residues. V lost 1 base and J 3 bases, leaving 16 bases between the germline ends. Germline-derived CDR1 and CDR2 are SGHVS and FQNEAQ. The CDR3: CASSLGRGIAFYEQYF. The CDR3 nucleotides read TGTGCCAGCAGCTTAGGTCGGGGGATAGCATTCTACGAGCAGTACTTC.

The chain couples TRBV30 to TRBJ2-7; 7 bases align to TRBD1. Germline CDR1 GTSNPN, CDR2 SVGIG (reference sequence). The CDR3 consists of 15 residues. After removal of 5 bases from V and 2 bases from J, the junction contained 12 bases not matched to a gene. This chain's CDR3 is CAWDLGQAGAYEQYF. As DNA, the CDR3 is TGTGCCTGGGACCTAGGACAGGCCGGTGCCTACGAGCAGTACTTC. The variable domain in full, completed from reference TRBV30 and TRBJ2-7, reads SQTIHQWPATLVQPVGSPLSLECTVEGTSNPNLYWYRQAAGRGLQLLFYSVGIGQISSEVPQNLSASRPQDRQFILSSKKLLLSDSGFYLCAWDLGQAGAYEQYFGPGTRLTVT.

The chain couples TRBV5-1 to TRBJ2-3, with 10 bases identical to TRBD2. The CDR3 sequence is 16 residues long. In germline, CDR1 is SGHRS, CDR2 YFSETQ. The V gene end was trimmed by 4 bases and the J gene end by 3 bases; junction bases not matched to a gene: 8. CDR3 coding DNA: TGCGCCAGCAGCGTTCCTAGCGGGGGAGCAACAGATACGCAGTATTTT. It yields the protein CASSVPSGGATDTQYF.

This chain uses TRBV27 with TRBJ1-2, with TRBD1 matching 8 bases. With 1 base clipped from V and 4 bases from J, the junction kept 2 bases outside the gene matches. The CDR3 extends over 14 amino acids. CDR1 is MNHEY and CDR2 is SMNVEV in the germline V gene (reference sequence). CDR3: CASSLFDRGYGYTF. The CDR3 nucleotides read TGTGCCAGCAGTTTATTTGACAGGGGCTATGGCTACACCTTC.

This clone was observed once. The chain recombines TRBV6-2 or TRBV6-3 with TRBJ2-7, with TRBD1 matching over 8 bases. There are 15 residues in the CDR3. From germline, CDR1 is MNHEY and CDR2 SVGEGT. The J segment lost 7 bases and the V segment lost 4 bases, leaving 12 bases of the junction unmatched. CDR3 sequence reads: CASSSSGQGISEQYF. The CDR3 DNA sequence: TGTGCCAGCAGTTCCTCCGGACAGGGTATATCGGAGCAGTACTTC.

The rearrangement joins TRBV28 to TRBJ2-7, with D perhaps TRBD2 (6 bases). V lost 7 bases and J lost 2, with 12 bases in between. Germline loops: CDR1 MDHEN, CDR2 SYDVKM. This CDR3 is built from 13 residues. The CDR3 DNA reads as TGTGCCAGCAATTACGGGAGCGCCTACGAGCAGTACTTC. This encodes CASNYGSAYEQYF.

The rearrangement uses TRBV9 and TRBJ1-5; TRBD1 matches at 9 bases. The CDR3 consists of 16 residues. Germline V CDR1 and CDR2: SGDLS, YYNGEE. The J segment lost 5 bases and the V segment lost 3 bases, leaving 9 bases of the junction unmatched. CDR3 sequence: CASSAGTGSSHQPQHF. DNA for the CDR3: TGTGCCAGCAGCGCAGGGACAGGGAGTTCCCATCAGCCCCAGCATTTT. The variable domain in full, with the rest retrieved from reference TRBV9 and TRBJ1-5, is DSGVTQTPKHLITATGQRVTLRCSPRSGDLSVYWYQQSLDQGLQFLIQYYNGEERAKGNILERFSAQQFPDLHSELNLSSLELGDSALYFCASSAGTGSSHQPQHFGDGTRLSIL.